Sequencing of this T cell receptor (beta chain) was carried out in a study of T cells after yellow fever vaccination. Study summary: In the case of low-cell-number fractions, SMART-Seq v4 Ultra Low Input was used for preparation. Study observations and caveats: When the response was secondary, it was weaker but reached its peak faster, day 5 versus 15.

This clonotype was seen a few times. What it recognizes is unknown. CDR1 is SEHNR and CDR2 is FQNEAQ in the germline V gene (reference sequence). The CDR3 has 17 amino acids. V shed 7 bases and J 1 base; nucleotides not matched to a gene: 12. 5'RACE template switching produced TCR cDNA carrying a universal primer site and UMIs. TCRdb redid the calling of the 5' RACE reads with MiXCR, one entry per CDR3 protein. The sample has about 300,000 distinct CDR3 sequences, 8.5% to 10% seen once. This sequence originates from a man between 18 and 35 years old who received the YFV17D yellow fever vaccine. This sequence joins TRBV7-9 and TRBJ2-3; 9 bases fit TRBD2. The sample consisted of CD4+ T cells sorted from PBMCs, taken 5 days after the yellow fever booster vaccination. CDR3 sequence reads: CASTQFGASGGTDTQYF. The CDR3 DNA follows: TGTGCCAGCACCCAATTCGGGGCTAGCGGGGGCACAGATACGCAGTATTTT.